This T cell receptor beta chain was recorded in a study of neurological immune-mediated disorders. There are many counts of this clonotype. Trimming took off 4 bases at V and 1 base at J, with 13 bases between the two ends. This CDR3 has 14 residues. CDR1 is SQVTM, CDR2 ANQGSEA, per germline. One entry per CDR3 protein results from TCRdb running MiXCR on the 5' RACE reads. The sample carries roughly 88,000 distinct CDR3 sequences, around 3.4% recorded once. V usage is TRBV29-1 and J usage is TRBJ1-2, with a weak D call TRBD1 (6 bases). Sequencing was performed on PBMCs. This receptor was identified in a woman aged 45-65 years with multiple sclerosis. Here the CDR3 DNA reads TGCAGCGTTGTCCGGGGGGCGGGTAACTATGGCTACACCTTC. Its protein product is CSVVRGAGNYGYTF.